The sequence of this T cell receptor beta chain was determined in a study of cytomegalovirus exposure and HLA in healthy donors. Study-level findings and limits: TRBV6-2, TRBV6-3 and other indistinguishable V segments were excluded. The authors listed approximately 160 TCR beta chains as cytomegalovirus-associated.

PCR employed 60 Vbeta and 13 Jbeta primers. Some clones are missing from TCRdb's copy, which holds only in-frame ones; the method was immunoSEQ multiplex PCR. The sample lists 65,000 to 95,000 clones; 75% were seen once. The CDR3 is 15 amino acids. Germline loops: CDR1 SGHTA, CDR2 FQGNSA. V lost 0 bases and J lost 2, with 11 bases in between. Regarding this clone: Its antigen remains unknown.

This clonotype originated in a man between 65 and 85 years old in good health and CMV-seronegative. What was sequenced was PBMCs. The chain joins TRBV7-2 to TRBJ2-7; D is perhaps TRBD2 (6 bases). CDR3 sequence: CASSLAAGLTYEQYF. The CDR3 DNA reads TGTGCCAGCAGCTTAGCTGCTGGACTAACCTACGAGCAGTACTTC. Full variable domain (rest looked up from reference TRBV7-2 and TRBJ2-7): GAGVSQSPSNKVTEKGKDVELRCDPISGHTALYWYRQSLGQGLEFLIYFQGNSAPDKSGLPSDRFSAERTGGSVSTLTIQRTQQEDSAVYLCASSLAAGLTYEQYFGPGTRLTVT.